What follows are 20 T cell receptor beta chains derived from one specimen sequenced in a study of blood T cell repertoires in COVID-19. Some clones are missing from TCRdb's copy, which holds only in-frame ones; the method was immunoSEQ multiplex PCR. This sample has 200,000 to 250,000 clones; about four fifths occur once, and the top ten carry 1.3%. Input material: PBMCs or T cells enriched from blood (not recorded which). The receptor source for this set is a woman aged 40 to 50 with acute COVID-19.

This clone was seen only a few times. This chain connects TRBV18 to TRBJ2-7; D is undetermined. Deletions cut 2 bases from V and 2 bases from J, with 13 bases between. This CDR3 spans 15 amino acids. Per germline, CDR1 KGHSH and CDR2 LQKENI. CDR3 nucleotides: TGTGCCAGCTCACCAGAGGCCGTAATAACCTACGAGCAGTACTTC. It translates to CASSPEAVITYEQYF.

This chain links TRBV7-8 with TRBJ2-1; TRBD2 matches 9 bases. V lost 2 bases, J lost 6 bases, and 8 bases stayed unmatched. Germline lookup yields CDR1 SGHVS and CDR2 FQNEAQ. This CDR3 contains 16 residues. The CDR3 region has the DNA TGTGCCAGCAGCTTAAGCGGTAGCGGGAGATCCAATGAGCAGTTCTTC. Protein sequence: CASSLSGSGRSNEQFF.

The chain uses TRBV5-5 and TRBJ2-7; 7 nucleotides line up with TRBD2. This CDR3 region has 12 residues. J gave up 2 bases and V 4 bases, and 0 bases lay outside the gene matches. The germline gives CDR1 SGHKS, CDR2 YYEKEE (reference sequence). The chain's CDR3 is CASSGGAYEQYF. Written as DNA, the CDR3 is TGTGCCAGCAGCGGGGGGGCCTACGAGCAGTACTTC.

The CDR3: CASSPRLFQGRDGNTIYF. As DNA, the CDR3 is TGTGCCAGCTCACCACGTCTATTTCAGGGGCGCGACGGAAACACCATATATTTT. This chain links TRBV18 with TRBJ1-3, with D possibly being TRBD1 (6 bases). The CDR3 consists of 18 residues. V shed 1 base and J shed 4 bases, with 20 bases lying between them. The germline V gene encodes CDR1 KGHSH and CDR2 LQKENI.

As DNA, the CDR3 is TGTGCCAGTAGCGAGGGGGCTTTCCGGGAAAAACTGTTTTTT. This encodes CASSEGAFREKLFF. The rearrangement links TRBV19 to TRBJ1-4; 7 bases align to TRBD1. This CDR3 comprises 14 residues. The V and J ends lost 6 bases and 8 bases, in that order; junction bases with no gene match: 9. The germline gives CDR1 LNHDA, CDR2 SQIVND (reference sequence).

Regarding this clone: Sequence at one end of the junction differs from germline and may be a read error. V and J are TRBV5-8 and TRBJ2-6; the D gene is possibly TRBD2 (5 bases). This CDR3 is built from 14 residues. Germline loops: CDR1 SGHTS, CDR2 YDEGEE. The CDR3 here is CARSGGLRANVLTF. The CDR3 region has the DNA TGTGCCCGCAGTGGCGGGCTGAGGGCCAACGTCCTGACTTTC.

J is TRBJ2-1 and V is TRBV5-4; the match to TRBD2 covers 9 bases. Germline CDR1 SGHNT, CDR2 YYREEE (reference sequence). The CDR3 has 16 amino acids. After removal of 0 bases from V and 8 bases from J, the junction contained 9 bases not matched to a gene. CDR3 residues: CASSLAVAGGPHEQFF. The DNA of the CDR3 is TGTGCCAGCAGCTTGGCCGTGGCGGGAGGGCCTCATGAGCAGTTCTTC. Full variable domain (rest looked up from reference TRBV5-4 and TRBJ2-1): ETGVTQSPTHLIKTRGQQVTLRCSSQSGHNTVSWYQQALGQGPQFIFQYYREEENGRGNFPPRFSGLQFPNYSSELNVNALELDDSALYLCASSLAVAGGPHEQFFGPGTRLTVL.

V gene TRBV3-1 (or the pseudogene TRBV3-2) combines with J gene TRBJ2-7; 10 bases are a match to TRBD1. The CDR3 sequence is 16 residues long. With 2 bases clipped from V and 6 bases from J, the junction kept 10 bases outside the gene matches. Germline V gives CDR1 LGHDT, CDR2 YNNKEL (reference sequence). For the CDR3, the DNA is TGTGCCAGCAGCCAAAGCGGCCGGGACAGGGGCGCCGAGCAGTACTTC. Translation: CASSQSGRDRGAEQYF.

The gene calls are TRBV29-1 and TRBJ2-3; the D gene is possibly TRBD1 (5 bases). This CDR3 contains 13 residues. V gave up 6 bases and J gave up 2 bases, with 12 bases separating them. Germline V gene sequence: CDR1 SQVTM, CDR2 ANQGSEA. DNA of the CDR3: TGCAGCGTCTACGACAGATACACAGATACGCAGTATTTT. Encoded protein: CSVYDRYTDTQYF.

This chain connects TRBV5-6 to TRBJ1-2; 7 nucleotides align to TRBD1. The V gene's germline CDR1 is SGHDT and CDR2 YYEEEE. V shed 1 base, J shed 4 bases, and the junction held 10 bases outside the gene matches. The CDR3 spans 16 residues. The CDR3 spells CASSLKGAPQFYGYTF. The CDR3 DNA reads TGTGCCAGCAGCTTGAAGGGGGCGCCTCAATTCTATGGCTACACCTTC.

This clone was recorded a few times. The rearrangement uses TRBV4-1 and TRBJ1-6; TRBD1 matches at 7 bases. With V trimmed by 1 base and J by 5 bases, 8 bases remained unmatched. The germline V gene has CDR1 MGHRA and CDR2 YSYEKL. The CDR3 length is 17 residues. The CDR3: CASSQGGQLVNNSPLHF. Written as DNA, the CDR3 is TGCGCCAGCAGCCAAGGGGGACAGCTAGTGAATAATTCACCCCTCCACTTT.

This chain connects TRBV7-7 to TRBJ1-5; 7 nucleotides agree with TRBD1. The CDR3 has 19 residues. V shed 5 bases and J 4 bases; nucleotides not matched to a gene: 20. Germline loops: CDR1 SSHAT, CDR2 FNYEAQ (reference sequence). This chain's CDR3 is CASSPRSPGGLARNQPQHF. The CDR3 DNA reads as TGTGCCAGCAGCCCCCGATCACCAGGGGGTTTGGCGAGAAATCAGCCCCAGCATTTT.

The chain employs TRBV24-1 and TRBJ2-7, with 10 bases aligning to TRBD2. CDR1 is KGHDR, CDR2 SFDVKD, per germline. V lost 2 bases, J lost 2 bases, and 2 bases stayed unmatched. The CDR3 runs to 15 residues. DNA of the CDR3: TGTGCCACCAGTGATTCTAGCGGGGGAGCCTACGAGCAGTACTTC. This encodes CATSDSSGGAYEQYF.

This chain uses TRBV25-1 with TRBJ2-5; 7 nucleotides match TRBD1. V gave up 4 bases and J gave up 7 bases; unmatched junction bases: 6. Germline CDR1 reads MGHDK; CDR2 reads SYGVNS. CDR3 size: 13 residues. For the CDR3, the DNA is TGTGCCAGCAGTGCGAGGGACAGAGGGACCCAGTACTTC. Its translation: CASSARDRGTQYF.

This clone appeared once. This rearrangement joins TRBV25-1 to TRBJ2-1; D not resolved. The CDR3 sequence is 13 residues long. The germline CDR1 and CDR2 sequences are MGHDK and SYGVNS. The V end was cut by 3 bases, the J end by 5 bases, with 8 bases between. Here the CDR3 reads CASSDSENNEQFF. DNA for the CDR3: TGTGCCAGCAGTGACTCAGAAAACAATGAGCAGTTCTTC.

Comments on this clone: A read error may produce the germline difference seen at one junction end. This chain joins TRBV5-1 and TRBJ2-2; D is unresolved. Germline lookup yields CDR1 SGHRS and CDR2 YFSETQ. The CDR3 has 15 amino acids. The CDR3: CASSFDFPNPGELFF. In DNA, the CDR3 is TGCGCCAGCAGCTTTGACTTCCCGAACCCCGGGGAGCTGTTTTTT.

The rearrangement links TRBV27 to TRBJ1-2; D may be TRBD1 (6 bases). Germline V gene lookup returns CDR1 MNHEY and CDR2 SMNVEV (reference sequence). V lost 1 base to trimming and J lost 8 bases, with 20 bases between them. The CDR3 sequence is 16 residues long. This CDR3 is CASSLLGTPQGSGYTF. The CDR3 coding sequence is TGTGCCAGCAGTTTATTGGGAACTCCGCAGGGGAGCGGCTACACCTTC.

This chain connects TRBV19 to TRBJ2-1; 10 nucleotides match TRBD1. Germline V gene lookup returns CDR1 LNHDA and CDR2 SQIVND (reference sequence). V was clipped by 3 bases and J by 8 bases; unmatched bases: 7. The CDR3 runs 15 residues. The CDR3 here is CASSMVGTGVYEQFF. As DNA, the CDR3 is TGTGCCAGTAGTATGGTGGGGACAGGGGTGTATGAGCAGTTCTTC.

This sequence joins TRBV7-9 and TRBJ1-3, with D possibly matching TRBD1 (6 bases). This CDR3 comprises 17 residues. Trimming stripped 5 bases from V and 1 base from J, with 18 bases between. Germline CDR1 is SEHNR and CDR2 is FQNEAQ (reference sequence). CDR3 amino acids: CASSPPGAAGSGNTIYF. The CDR3 DNA sequence: TGTGCCAGCAGCCCGCCAGGGGCAGCCGGATCTGGAAACACCATATATTTT.

This clone was found once. The chain carries TRBV10-1 and TRBJ2-5, with D tentatively TRBD2 (6 bases). This CDR3 comprises 13 residues. Per germline, CDR1 WNHNN and CDR2 SYGVQD (reference sequence). V dropped 4 bases and J dropped 5 bases, with 11 bases sitting between them. CDR3 residues: CASSVTSKETQYF. The DNA of the CDR3 is TGCGCCAGCAGTGTAACTAGCAAGGAGACCCAGTACTTC.